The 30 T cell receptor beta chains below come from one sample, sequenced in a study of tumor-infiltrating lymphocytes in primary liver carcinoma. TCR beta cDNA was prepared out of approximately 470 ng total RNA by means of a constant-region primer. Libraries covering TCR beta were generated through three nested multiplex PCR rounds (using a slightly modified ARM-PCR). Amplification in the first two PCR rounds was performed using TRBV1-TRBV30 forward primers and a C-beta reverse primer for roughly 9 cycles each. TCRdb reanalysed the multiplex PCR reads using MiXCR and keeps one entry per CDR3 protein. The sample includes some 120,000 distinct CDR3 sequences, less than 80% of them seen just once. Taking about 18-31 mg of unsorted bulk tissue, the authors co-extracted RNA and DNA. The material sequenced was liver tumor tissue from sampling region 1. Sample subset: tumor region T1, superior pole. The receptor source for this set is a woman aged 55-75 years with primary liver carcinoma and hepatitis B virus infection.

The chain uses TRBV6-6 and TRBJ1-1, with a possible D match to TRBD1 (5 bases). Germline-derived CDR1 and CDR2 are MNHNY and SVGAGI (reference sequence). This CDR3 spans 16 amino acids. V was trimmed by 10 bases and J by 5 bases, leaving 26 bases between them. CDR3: CAIFPGHSPGGTEAFF. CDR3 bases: TGTGCCATCTTCCCGGGGCACAGCCCCGGGGGGACTGAAGCTTTCTTT.

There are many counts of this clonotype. The CDR3 DNA is TGTGCCAGCAGTGAACCGGACAGGGCTTCCTACGAGCAGTACTTC. Its translation is CASSEPDRASYEQYF. The V call is TRBV6-1, the J call TRBJ2-7; TRBD1 matches 8 bases. J lost 1 base, V lost 2 bases, and 4 bases had no gene match. This CDR3 spans 15 amino acids. In germline, CDR1 is MNHNS, CDR2 SASEGT.

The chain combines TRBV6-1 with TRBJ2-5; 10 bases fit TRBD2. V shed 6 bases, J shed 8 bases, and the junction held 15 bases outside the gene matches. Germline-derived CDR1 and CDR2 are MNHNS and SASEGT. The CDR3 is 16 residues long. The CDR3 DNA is TGTGCCAGCAGCCCAAAACTGCTAGCGGGAGACGATACCCAGTACTTC. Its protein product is CASSPKLLAGDDTQYF.

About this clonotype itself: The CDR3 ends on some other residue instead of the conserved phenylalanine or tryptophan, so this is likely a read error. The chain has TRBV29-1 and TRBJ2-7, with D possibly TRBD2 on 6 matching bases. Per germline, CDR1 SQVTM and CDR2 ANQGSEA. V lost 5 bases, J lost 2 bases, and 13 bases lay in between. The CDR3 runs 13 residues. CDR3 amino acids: CSVKGGITYEQYS. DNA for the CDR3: TGCAGCGTTAAGGGAGGAATTACCTACGAGCAGTACTCC.

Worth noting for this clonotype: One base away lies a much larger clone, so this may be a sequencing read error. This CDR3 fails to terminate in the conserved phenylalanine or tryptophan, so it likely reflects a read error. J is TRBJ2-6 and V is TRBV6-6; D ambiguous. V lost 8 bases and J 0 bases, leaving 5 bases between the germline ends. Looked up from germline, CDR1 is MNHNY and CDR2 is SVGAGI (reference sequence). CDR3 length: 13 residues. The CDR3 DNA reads TGTGCCAGCGGCATCTCTGGGGCCAACGTCCTGACTCTC. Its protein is CASGISGANVLTL.

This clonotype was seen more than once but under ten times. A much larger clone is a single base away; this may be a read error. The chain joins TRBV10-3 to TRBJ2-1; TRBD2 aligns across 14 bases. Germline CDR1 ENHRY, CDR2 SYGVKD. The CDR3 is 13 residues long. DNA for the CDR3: TGTGCCATGGGACTAGCGGGAGCCAATGAGCAGCTCTTC. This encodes CAMGLAGANEQLF.

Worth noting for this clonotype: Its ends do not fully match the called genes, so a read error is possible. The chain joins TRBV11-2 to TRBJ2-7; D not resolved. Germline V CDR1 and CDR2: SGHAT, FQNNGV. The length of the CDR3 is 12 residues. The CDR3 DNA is TGCGCCGGCAGCTTACAATCCTACGAGCAGTACTTC. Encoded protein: CAGSLQSYEQYF.

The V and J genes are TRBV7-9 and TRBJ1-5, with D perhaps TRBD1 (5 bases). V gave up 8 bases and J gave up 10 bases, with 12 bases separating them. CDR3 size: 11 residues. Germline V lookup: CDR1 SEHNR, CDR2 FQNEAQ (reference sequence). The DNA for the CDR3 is TGTGCCAGCTCCTCCGGGGGACCCCAGCATTTT. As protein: CASSSGGPQHF.

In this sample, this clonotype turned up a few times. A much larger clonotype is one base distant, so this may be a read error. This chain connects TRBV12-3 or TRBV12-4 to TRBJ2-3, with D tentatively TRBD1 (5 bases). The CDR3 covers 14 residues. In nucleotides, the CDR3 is TGTACCAGCAGTACTGGGGCTAACACAGATACGCAGTATTTT. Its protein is CTSSTGANTDTQYF.

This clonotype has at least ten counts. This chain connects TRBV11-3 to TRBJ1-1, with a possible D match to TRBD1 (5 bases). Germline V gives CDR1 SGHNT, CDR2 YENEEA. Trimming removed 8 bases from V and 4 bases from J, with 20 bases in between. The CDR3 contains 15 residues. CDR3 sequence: CASWGPGQCGTEAFF. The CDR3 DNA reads TGTGCCAGCTGGGGCCCGGGTCAGTGCGGCACTGAAGCTTTCTTT. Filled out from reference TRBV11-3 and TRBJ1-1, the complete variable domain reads EAGVVQSPRYKIIEKKQPVAFWCNPISGHNTLYWYLQNLGQGPELLIRYENEEAVDDSQLPKDRFSAERLKGVDSTLKIQPAELGDSAVYLCASWGPGQCGTEAFFGQGTRLTVV.

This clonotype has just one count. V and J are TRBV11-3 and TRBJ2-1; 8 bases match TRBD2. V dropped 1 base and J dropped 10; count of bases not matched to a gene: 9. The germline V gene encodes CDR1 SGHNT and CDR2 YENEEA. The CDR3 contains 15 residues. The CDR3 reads CASSLGTSGKPEQFF. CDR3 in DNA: TGTGCCAGCAGCTTAGGAACTAGCGGAAAGCCCGAGCAGTTCTTC. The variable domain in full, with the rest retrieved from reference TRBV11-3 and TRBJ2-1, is EAGVVQSPRYKIIEKKQPVAFWCNPISGHNTLYWYLQNLGQGPELLIRYENEEAVDDSQLPKDRFSAERLKGVDSTLKIQPAELGDSAVYLCASSLGTSGKPEQFFGPGTRLTVL.

This CDR3 is CASRQGGEQFF. In DNA, the CDR3 is TGTGCCAGCAGGCAAGGGGGTGAGCAGTTCTTC. The chain employs TRBV2 and TRBJ2-1; maybe TRBD1 (6 bases). The CDR3 consists of 11 residues. Germline CDR1 is SNHLY and CDR2 is FYNNEI. Trimming took off 6 bases at V and 9 bases at J, with 9 bases between the two ends.

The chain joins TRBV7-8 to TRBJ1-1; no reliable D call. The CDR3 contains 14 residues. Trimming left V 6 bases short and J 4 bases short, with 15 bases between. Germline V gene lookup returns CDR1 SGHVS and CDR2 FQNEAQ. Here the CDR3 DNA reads TGTGCCAGCAGATCTCAGACCCGCAGCACTGAAGCTTTCTTT. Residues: CASRSQTRSTEAFF.

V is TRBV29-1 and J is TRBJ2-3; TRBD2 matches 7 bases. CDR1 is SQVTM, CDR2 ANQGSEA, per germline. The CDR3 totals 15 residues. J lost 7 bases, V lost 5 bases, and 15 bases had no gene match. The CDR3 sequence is CSVHSGGTDLYTQYF. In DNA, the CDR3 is TGCAGCGTTCACTCCGGGGGGACTGACCTCTATACGCAGTATTTT.

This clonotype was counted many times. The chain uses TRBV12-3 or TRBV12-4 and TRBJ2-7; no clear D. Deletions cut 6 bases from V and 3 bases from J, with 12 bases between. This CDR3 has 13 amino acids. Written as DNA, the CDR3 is TGTGCCAGCAGCTTAAGACATCTCTACGAGCAGTACTTC. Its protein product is CASSLRHLYEQYF.

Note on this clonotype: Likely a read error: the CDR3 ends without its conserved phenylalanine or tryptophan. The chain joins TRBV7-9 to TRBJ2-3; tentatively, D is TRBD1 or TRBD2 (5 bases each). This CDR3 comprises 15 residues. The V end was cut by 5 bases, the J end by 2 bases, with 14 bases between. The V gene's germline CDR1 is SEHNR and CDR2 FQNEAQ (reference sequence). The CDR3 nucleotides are TGTGCCAGCAGCCCCCGGGGCACATACACAGATACGCAGTATCTT. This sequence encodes CASSPRGTYTDTQYL.

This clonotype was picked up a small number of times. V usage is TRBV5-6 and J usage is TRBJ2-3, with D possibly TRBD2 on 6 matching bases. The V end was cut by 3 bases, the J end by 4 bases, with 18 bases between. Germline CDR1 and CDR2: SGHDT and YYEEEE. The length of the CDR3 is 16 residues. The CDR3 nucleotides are TGTGCCAGCAGCTCCCCCCCCCGGGAGATGGCAGATACGCAGTATTTT. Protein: CASSSPPREMADTQYF.

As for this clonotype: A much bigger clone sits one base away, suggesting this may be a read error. The CDR3 here is CASSPGQDNPPQHF. In nucleotides, the CDR3 is TGTGCCAGCAGCCCGGGACAGGACAATCCGCCCCAGCATTTT. V usage is TRBV12-3 or TRBV12-4 and J usage is TRBJ1-5, with TRBD1 identical over 8 bases. The CDR3 extends over 14 amino acids.

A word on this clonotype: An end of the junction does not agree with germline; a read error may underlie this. Here the CDR3 reads CASSPRDPSSYNEQLF. The CDR3 bases are TGTGCCAGCAGCCCCCGGGACCCGAGTTCCTACAATGAGCAGTTGTTC. This chain connects TRBV11-2 to TRBJ2-1; the D gene could be TRBD1 or TRBD2 (5 bases each). Germline CDR1 reads SGHAT; CDR2 reads FQNNGV. This CDR3 is built from 16 residues. Supplemented by reference TRBV11-2 and TRBJ2-1, the full variable domain reads EAGVAQSPRYKIIEKRQSVAFWCNPISGHATLYWYQQILGQGPKLLIQFQNNGVVDDSQLPKDRFSAERLKGVDSTLKIQPAKLEDSAVYLCASSPRDPSSYNEQLFGPGTRLTVL.

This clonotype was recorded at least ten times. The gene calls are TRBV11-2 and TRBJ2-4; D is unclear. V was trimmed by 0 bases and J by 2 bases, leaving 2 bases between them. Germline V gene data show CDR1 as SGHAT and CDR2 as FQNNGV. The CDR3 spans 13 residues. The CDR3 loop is CASSLEPKNIQYF. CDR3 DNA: TGTGCCAGCAGCTTAGAGCCCAAAAACATTCAGTACTTC.

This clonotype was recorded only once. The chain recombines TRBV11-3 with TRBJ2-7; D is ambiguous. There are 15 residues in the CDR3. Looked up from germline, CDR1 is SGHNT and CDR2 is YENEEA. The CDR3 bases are TGTACCTGCAGCTTCTCCCCCCGAGACGGCTACGAGCAGTACTTC. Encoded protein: CTCSFSPRDGYEQYF.

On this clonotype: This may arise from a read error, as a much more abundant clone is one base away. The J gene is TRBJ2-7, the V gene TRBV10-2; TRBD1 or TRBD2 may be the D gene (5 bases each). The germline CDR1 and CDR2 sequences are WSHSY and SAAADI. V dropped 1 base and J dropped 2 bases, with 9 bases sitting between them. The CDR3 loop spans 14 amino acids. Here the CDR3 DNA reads TGCGCCAGCAGTGAGTTGTGGGGACCCTACGAGCAGTACTTC. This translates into CASSELWGPYEQYF.

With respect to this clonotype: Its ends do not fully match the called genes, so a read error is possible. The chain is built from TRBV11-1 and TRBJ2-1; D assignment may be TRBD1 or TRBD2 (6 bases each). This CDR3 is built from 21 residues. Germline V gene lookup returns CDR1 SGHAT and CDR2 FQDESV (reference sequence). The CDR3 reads CTSSPPGGGISPGATYNEQFF. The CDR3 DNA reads TGTACCAGCAGTCCTCCAGGAGGGGGGATATCACCGGGAGCGACCTACAATGAGCAGTTCTTC.

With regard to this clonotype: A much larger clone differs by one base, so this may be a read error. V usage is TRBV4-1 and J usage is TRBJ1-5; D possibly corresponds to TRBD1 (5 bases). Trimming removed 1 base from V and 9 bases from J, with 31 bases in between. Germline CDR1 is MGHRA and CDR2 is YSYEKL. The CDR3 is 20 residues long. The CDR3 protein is CASSQGGAAGGRLNLMPQHF. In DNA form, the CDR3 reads TGCGCCAGCAGCCAAGGAGGGGCGGCGGGGGGACGCCTAAATTTAATGCCCCAGCATTTT.

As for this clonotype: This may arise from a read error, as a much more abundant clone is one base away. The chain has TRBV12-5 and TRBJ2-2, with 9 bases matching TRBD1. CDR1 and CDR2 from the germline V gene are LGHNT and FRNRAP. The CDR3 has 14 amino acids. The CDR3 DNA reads TGTGCTAGTGGATTCCTACAGGGGGCCGGGGAGCTGCTTTTT. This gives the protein CASGFLQGAGELLF.

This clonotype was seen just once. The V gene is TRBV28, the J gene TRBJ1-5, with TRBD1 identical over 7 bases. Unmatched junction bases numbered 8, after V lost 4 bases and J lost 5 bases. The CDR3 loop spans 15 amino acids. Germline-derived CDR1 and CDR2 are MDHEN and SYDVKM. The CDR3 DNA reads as TGTGCCAGCAGTTCCTGGGACAGACGCGATCAGCCCCAGCATTTT. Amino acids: CASSSWDRRDQPQHF.

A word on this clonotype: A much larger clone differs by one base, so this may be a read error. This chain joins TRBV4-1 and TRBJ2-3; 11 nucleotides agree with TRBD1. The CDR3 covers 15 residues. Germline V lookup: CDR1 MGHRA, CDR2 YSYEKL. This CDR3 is CASSQRTGGSDTRYF. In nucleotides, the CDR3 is TGCGCCAGCAGCCAACGGACAGGGGGCTCGGATACGCGGTATTTT.

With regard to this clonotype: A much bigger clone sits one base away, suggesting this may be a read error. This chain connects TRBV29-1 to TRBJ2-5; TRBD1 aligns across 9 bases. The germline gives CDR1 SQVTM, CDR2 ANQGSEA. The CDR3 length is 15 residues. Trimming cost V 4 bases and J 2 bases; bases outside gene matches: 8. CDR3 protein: CSVAIETGGQETQYF. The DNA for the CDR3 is TGCAGCGTTGCTATCGAGACAGGGGGTCAAGAGACCCAGTACTTC.

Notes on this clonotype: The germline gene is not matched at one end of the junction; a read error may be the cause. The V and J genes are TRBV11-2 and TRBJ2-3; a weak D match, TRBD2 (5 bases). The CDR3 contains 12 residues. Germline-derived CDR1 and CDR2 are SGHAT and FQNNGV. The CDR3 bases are TGTACCAGCAGCCCCTGGGCGGGTACGCACTATTTT. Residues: CTSSPWAGTHYF.

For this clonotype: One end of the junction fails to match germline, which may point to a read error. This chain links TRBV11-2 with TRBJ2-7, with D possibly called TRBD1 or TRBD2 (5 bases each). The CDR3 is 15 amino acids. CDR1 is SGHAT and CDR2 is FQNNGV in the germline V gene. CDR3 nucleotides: TGTGCCAGCAGCTTAGACCCTGCTGGGACCTACGGGCAGTACTTC. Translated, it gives CASSLDPAGTYGQYF.